This T cell receptor (beta chain) was profiled in a study of blood T cell repertoires in COVID-19 (TCRdb year 2020). Study-level background: The collaborator samples originated in the United States, Italy and Spain and spanned the acute and convalescent phases of COVID-19. The material from the prospective study consisted of cDNA or gDNA derived from T cells, B-cell-depleted T cells, or PBMCs. Subjects who had been exposed to COVID-19, were actively infected with it, or had recovered from it provided the deeply sampled blood TCRbeta repertoires that made up the dataset. The repertoires were released in a freely available public database meant as a resource for research on the immune response to SARS-CoV-2. The samples were drawn from the first 160 participants of the ongoing ImmuneRACE study and from 1,254 subjects provided by 6 global collaborators. The sample metadata nearly always contained a de-identified subject ID, COVID-19 status, age in years and sex. HLA class I and class II types, where available, came from metadata supplied by the sample provider rather than from assay-based typing. Results and caveats for the whole study, not just this receptor: Clinical and demographic metadata were provided uncurated, with the amount varying by source and participant.

TCRbeta CDR3 regions were amplified from genomic DNA using the immunoSEQ Assay, a bias-controlled multiplex PCR. The source study handled its data this way. Within the assay, amplification of reference gene primers was used to estimate how many nucleated cells each sample contained. To quantify the absolute abundance of each unique TCRbeta CDR3 rearrangement, sequence reads were collapsed and filtered. Productive Simpson clonality was computed per sample as the square root of Simpson's diversity index over productive rearrangements. Sourced from immuneACCESS, this table was stored by TCRdb with only in-frame sequences that have V and J called. A share of the clones is absent; for the studies checked, an unresolved V gene accounts for under half, and the remainder has no known explanation. V and J calls and clone size are as listed in that table; D and trimming were resolved from the DNA. Present in this sample are around 130,000 clones, roughly 84% of which were seen just once. Of the sample, approximately 3.9% falls within the top ten clones.

Enrolling through a virtual design, the prospective study's participants ranged in age from roughly 18 to 89 years and lived across more than 20 United States geographic areas. In the prospective study, cohorts were assigned on the basis of participant-reported clinical history obtained from a screening survey and a study questionnaire. Recovered participants in ImmuneRACE Cohort 3 were defined as having two consecutive negative NP/OP PCR tests, clearance from a healthcare professional, or resolution of symptoms. Each participant in the prospective study had whole blood, serum and a nasopharyngeal or oropharyngeal swab collected by mobile phlebotomists. Additional blood draws and questionnaires over an approximately 2-month period could optionally be provided by prospective study participants. Before DNA extraction, prospective study blood samples were shipped either frozen or at room temperature.

About this clone: The antigen this receptor binds is unknown. No base qualities exist here, and no much larger clone lies one base off it.

The germline V gene encodes CDR1 MGHDK and CDR2 SYGVNS. Inclusive of the bounding cysteine and phenylalanine, the CDR3 is 15 residues long. The only DNA kept is the CDR3, 45 bases in frame from the first base. Trimming takes 3 bases from V and 7 bases from J, and the germline ends sit 18 bases apart. Sequences were obtained from PBMCs or T cells enriched from blood (not recorded which). In this chain, TRBV25-1 is recombined with TRBJ1-2; TRBD1 is perhaps the D gene, given 5 matching bases. The sequence was collected from a young woman who had recovered from COVID-19. Here is the DNA: TGTGCCAGCAGTGAGTGGGGCGACTCGGGCGCTGGCTACACCTTC. Its amino acids are CASSEWGDSGAGYTF.